Shown below are 22 T cell receptor beta chains from a single sample sequenced in a study of blood T cell repertoires in COVID-19 (dated by TCRdb to the early 2020s). Libraries came from the immunoSEQ multiplex PCR assay. TCRdb retrieved this table from immuneACCESS and kept in-frame rearrangements only. Not all clones are present; in checked studies, unresolved V genes account for under half, and no reason is known for the remainder. For this sample the table gives just under 65,000 clones, of which 65% to 80% were detected only once. The ten top clones hold 4% to 5.5% of the sample. The sequenced sample consisted of peripheral blood. Receptors originate from a human donor in a cohort sampled during active COVID-19.

This clone was seen a handful of times. The chain combines TRBV6-5 with TRBJ2-7; possibly TRBD2 for D (5 bases). The CDR3 is made up of 12 amino acids. Germline CDR1 and CDR2: MNHEY and SVGAGI. With 6 bases removed from V and 1 base from J, the gap between germline ends came to 7 bases. CDR3 sequence: CASRRESYEQYF. DNA of the CDR3: TGTGCCAGCAGAAGGGAGTCCTACGAGCAGTACTTC.

This chain connects TRBV4-2 to TRBJ2-3; TRBD2 aligns across 8 bases. V was pared by 0 bases and J by 5 bases, with 7 bases of the junction left unmatched. This CDR3 region has 16 residues. CDR1 and CDR2 (germline): LGHNA, YNFKEQ. For the CDR3, the DNA is TGTGCCAGCAGCCAAGATCGGGGGGGCGGCGTAGATACGCAGTATTTT. This sequence encodes CASSQDRGGGVDTQYF.

The V gene is TRBV7-8, the J gene TRBJ1-4; D is unresolved. This CDR3 comprises 14 residues. Trimming cost V 4 bases and J 4 bases, with 10 bases left between them. CDR1 is SGHVS and CDR2 is FQNEAQ in the germline V gene. The CDR3 loop is CASSSGRGNEKLFF. The DNA of the CDR3 is TGTGCCAGCAGCTCGGGCCGGGGTAATGAAAAACTGTTTTTT.

This rearrangement joins TRBV5-6 to TRBJ2-7, with D possibly TRBD2 on 6 matching bases. Germline V lookup: CDR1 SGHDT, CDR2 YYEEEE. The CDR3 consists of 12 residues. V lost 2 bases to trimming and J lost 7 bases, with 10 bases between them. The CDR3 is CASSFGGREQYF. CDR3 sequence (DNA): TGTGCCAGCAGCTTCGGAGGGCGGGAGCAGTACTTC.

V usage is TRBV18 and J usage is TRBJ2-1; D unresolved. This CDR3 is built from 15 residues. V was shortened by 6 bases and J by 0 bases, with 12 bases between the two germline ends. CDR1 KGHSH and CDR2 LQKENI come from the germline V gene. In DNA form, the CDR3 reads TGTGCCAGCTCTCAGGCAGGTAGCTCCTACAATGAGCAGTTCTTC. Protein product: CASSQAGSSYNEQFF.

The chain joins TRBV6-5 to TRBJ1-1, with D perhaps TRBD1 (6 bases). The CDR3 totals 13 residues. Trimming pared 6 bases from V and 5 bases from J, leaving 13 bases between. Germline V lookup: CDR1 MNHEY, CDR2 SVGAGI. This chain's CDR3 is CASRNTGRTEAFF. In DNA, the CDR3 is TGTGCCAGCAGAAACACAGGGCGAACTGAAGCTTTCTTT.

About this clone itself: The junction does not match germline at one end; this may be a read error. This chain links TRBV5-8 with TRBJ2-6; weak D call: TRBD1 (5 bases). CDR1 is SGHTS, CDR2 YDEGEE, per germline. The CDR3 is 15 residues long. CDR3 residues: CASGFLTAGANVLTF. The CDR3 coding sequence is TGTGCCAGCGGCTTCCTGACAGCTGGGGCCAACGTCCTGACTTTC.

This clone was detected a few times. V usage is TRBV30 and J usage is TRBJ1-2, with 11 bases lining up with TRBD1. The CDR3 contains 17 residues. V was clipped by 5 bases and J by 3 bases; unmatched bases: 14. Germline V gene sequence: CDR1 GTSNPN, CDR2 SVGIG (reference sequence). DNA of the CDR3: TGTGCCTGGGGGAGGGACAGGGGGTTACGGATGGACTATGGCTACACCTTC. This gives the protein CAWGRDRGLRMDYGYTF.

The rearrangement uses TRBV29-1 and TRBJ2-1; D is possibly TRBD1 (6 bases). The CDR3 covers 11 residues. Trimming cost V 7 bases and J 8 bases, with 12 bases left between them. Germline CDR1 is SQVTM and CDR2 is ANQGSEA. CDR3 loop: CSAVQGHEQFF. The CDR3, as DNA: TGCAGCGCCGTACAGGGCCATGAGCAGTTCTTC.

The chain employs TRBV7-7 and TRBJ2-5, with D hard to call. Trimming cost V 0 bases and J 5 bases, with 13 bases left between them. Per the germline V gene, CDR1 is SSHAT and CDR2 is FNYEAQ (reference sequence). The CDR3 spans 15 residues. Here the CDR3 DNA reads TGTGCCAGCAGCTTAGCCCGCGCAGGTCCGGAGACCCAGTACTTC. It translates to CASSLARAGPETQYF.

This rearrangement joins TRBV6-2 or TRBV6-3 to TRBJ2-7; D is undetermined. There are 14 residues in the CDR3. V was shortened by 5 bases and J by 2 bases, with 13 bases between the two germline ends. In germline, CDR1 is MNHEY, CDR2 SVGEGT. As DNA, the CDR3 is TGTGCCAGCAGTCCGTCCCCCGCGACCTACGAGCAGTACTTC. Its protein product is CASSPSPATYEQYF.

The table lists this clone with many counts. The J gene is TRBJ2-1, the V gene TRBV5-1; 11 nucleotides agree with TRBD1. V dropped 4 bases and J dropped 8; count of bases not matched to a gene: 11. The V gene's germline CDR1 is SGHRS and CDR2 YFSETQ. This CDR3 contains 16 residues. CDR3 bases: TGCGCCAGCAGCCGGGTCCCGGGACAGGGGGGTCATGAGCAGTTCTTC. Encoded protein: CASSRVPGQGGHEQFF.

This chain connects TRBV3-1 (or the pseudogene TRBV3-2) to TRBJ2-1; a weak D match, TRBD2 (6 bases). The CDR3 is 16 residues long. V was pared by 0 bases and J by 9 bases, with 18 bases between. Germline V gives CDR1 LGHDT, CDR2 YNNKEL (reference sequence). The CDR3 DNA is TGTGCCAGCAGCCAAGAGACCTGTCAGGGAGGTGTTGAGCAGTTCTTC. As protein: CASSQETCQGGVEQFF.

The chain couples TRBV6-6 to TRBJ2-7; 7 positions match TRBD2. The J segment lost 3 bases and the V segment lost 7 bases, leaving 9 bases of the junction unmatched. Germline-derived CDR1 and CDR2 are MNHNY and SVGAGI (reference sequence). The CDR3 sequence is 14 residues long. The CDR3 loop reads CASISGAGDYEQYF. CDR3 sequence (DNA): TGTGCCAGCATATCTGGCGCGGGGGACTACGAGCAGTACTTC.

J is TRBJ2-6 and V is TRBV29-1, with a tentative D call TRBD1 (6 bases). This CDR3 comprises 15 residues. Germline assignment: CDR1 SQVTM and CDR2 ANQGSEA. V gave up 1 base and J gave up 4 bases, with 11 bases separating them. CDR3 sequence: CSVEAAGAGANVLTF. The CDR3 DNA is TGCAGCGTTGAAGCCGCAGGGGCCGGGGCCAACGTCCTGACTTTC.

This rearrangement joins TRBV7-6 to TRBJ2-1, with D perhaps matching TRBD2 (5 bases). The CDR3 consists of 14 residues. V was shortened by 2 bases and J by 2 bases, with 7 bases between the two germline ends. Germline assignment: CDR1 SGHVS and CDR2 FNYEAQ. The CDR3, as DNA: TGTGCCAGCAGCTTAAGCGGTACCTACAATGAGCAGTTCTTC. Its protein product is CASSLSGTYNEQFF.

The chain links TRBV6-5 to TRBJ1-5, with D possibly matching TRBD1 (6 bases). The CDR3 has 13 residues. Trimming pared 6 bases from V and 2 bases from J, leaving 8 bases between. The germline V gene has CDR1 MNHEY and CDR2 SVGAGI. This chain's CDR3 is CASSAGGNQPQHF. CDR3 DNA: TGTGCCAGCAGCGCAGGGGGCAATCAGCCCCAGCATTTT.

The chain couples TRBV5-4 to TRBJ2-5; 7 nucleotides line up with TRBD2. This CDR3 is 15 amino acids long. Germline V gives CDR1 SGHNT, CDR2 YYREEE (reference sequence). V was clipped by 2 bases and J by 4 bases; unmatched bases: 8. Here the CDR3 DNA reads TGTGCCAGCAGCTTCTCTCGACTAGCCCCAGAGACCCAGTACTTC. Translated, it gives CASSFSRLAPETQYF.

The sample holds one count of this clone. The V call is TRBV6-1, the J call TRBJ2-1, with D possibly matching TRBD1 (7 bases). V lost 4 bases to trimming and J lost 7 bases, with 20 bases between them. Germline assignment: CDR1 MNHNS and CDR2 SASEGT. The CDR3 has 16 residues. The CDR3 region has the DNA TGTGCCAGCAGTGGCCGACAGGGAGGCTTCGGGAATGAGCAGTTCTTC. It encodes CASSGRQGGFGNEQFF.

This clone has only a few counts. The chain is built from TRBV28 and TRBJ2-3; 9 bases agree with TRBD1. J was trimmed by 2 bases and V by 7 bases; bases with no gene match: 10. Looked up from germline, CDR1 is MDHEN and CDR2 is SYDVKM. The CDR3 contains 16 residues. CDR3 loop: CASNQPRDRVTDTQYF. DNA of the CDR3: TGTGCCAGCAACCAACCCCGGGACAGGGTCACAGATACGCAGTATTTT.

The chain carries TRBV7-2 and TRBJ2-3; D not certain. The V end was cut by 5 bases, the J end by 0 bases, with 12 bases between. Germline V lookup: CDR1 SGHTA, CDR2 FQGNSA. CDR3 length: 15 residues. The CDR3 DNA reads as TGTGCCAGCAGCCCTCAAGCAACGAGCACAGATACGCAGTATTTT. Its protein product is CASSPQATSTDTQYF.

The genes are TRBV2 and TRBJ2-5; 11 bases are shared with TRBD2. Per germline, CDR1 SNHLY and CDR2 FYNNEI. J gave up 3 bases and V 8 bases, and 5 bases lay outside the gene matches. The CDR3 is 14 amino acids. CDR3 loop: CASGYSGGEETQYF. DNA for the CDR3: TGTGCCAGCGGATATAGCGGGGGGGAAGAGACCCAGTACTTC.